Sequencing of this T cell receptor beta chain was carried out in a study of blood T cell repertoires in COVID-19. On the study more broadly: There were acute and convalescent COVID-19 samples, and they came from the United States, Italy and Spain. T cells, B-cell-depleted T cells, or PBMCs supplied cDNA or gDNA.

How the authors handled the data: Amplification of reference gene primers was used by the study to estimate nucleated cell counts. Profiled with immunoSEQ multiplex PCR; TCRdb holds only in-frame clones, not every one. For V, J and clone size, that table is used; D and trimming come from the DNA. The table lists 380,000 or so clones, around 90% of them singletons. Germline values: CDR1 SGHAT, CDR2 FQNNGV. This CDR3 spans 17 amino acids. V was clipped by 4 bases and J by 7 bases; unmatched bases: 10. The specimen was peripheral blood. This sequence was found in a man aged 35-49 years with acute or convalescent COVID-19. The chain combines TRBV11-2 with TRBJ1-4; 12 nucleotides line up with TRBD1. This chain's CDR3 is CASSSRGGQGAGEKLFF. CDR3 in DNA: TGTGCCAGCAGCTCCCGGGGGGGACAGGGGGCCGGTGAAAAACTGTTTTTT.